This T cell receptor beta chain was identified in a study of shared clonotypes between healthy human individuals. Whole-study findings and limits: Memory subsets generally showed lower estimated richness than naive subsets.

About this clone: No antigen is known for it.

The DNA input per sorted-subset replicate PCR was about 190 ng, corresponding to some 27,000 T cell genomes. The method was immunoSEQ multiplex PCR; TCRdb's version includes in-frame clones alone and lacks a portion of them. The sample includes over a million clones, around 78% of them seen just once. The trim removed 2 bases at V and 5 bases at J, leaving 6 bases unmatched. Per the germline V gene, CDR1 is SNHLY and CDR2 is FYNNEI. The CDR3 is made up of 15 amino acids. V is TRBV2 and J is TRBJ1-5; 7 bases align to TRBD1. Sequenced material: memory CD4+ T cells from PBMCs. The subset is: CD45RA-negative fraction. This sequence was found in a man in his late teens or twenties in good health. Some clones in this sample may be carry-over from other donors' samples. Here the CDR3 reads CASSERAGGYQPQHF. The CDR3 DNA reads TGTGCCAGCAGTGAAAGGGCAGGGGGGTATCAGCCCCAGCATTTT.